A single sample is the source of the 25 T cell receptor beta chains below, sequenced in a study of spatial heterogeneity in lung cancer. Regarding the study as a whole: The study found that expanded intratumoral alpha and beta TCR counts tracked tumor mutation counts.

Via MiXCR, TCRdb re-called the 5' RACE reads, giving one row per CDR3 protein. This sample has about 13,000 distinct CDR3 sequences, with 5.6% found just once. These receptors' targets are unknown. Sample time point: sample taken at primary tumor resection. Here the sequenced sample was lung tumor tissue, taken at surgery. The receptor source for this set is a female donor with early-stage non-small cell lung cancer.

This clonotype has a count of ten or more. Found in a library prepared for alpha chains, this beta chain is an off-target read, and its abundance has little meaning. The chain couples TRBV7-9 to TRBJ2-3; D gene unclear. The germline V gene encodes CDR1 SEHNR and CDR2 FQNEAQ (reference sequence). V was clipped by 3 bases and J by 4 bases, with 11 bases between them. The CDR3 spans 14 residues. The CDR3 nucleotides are TGTGCCAGCAGCTTGGGGTACAGTTCAGATACGCAGTATTTT. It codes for CASSLGYSSDTQYF. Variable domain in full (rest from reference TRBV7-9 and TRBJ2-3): DTGVSQNPRHKITKRGQNVTFRCDPISEHNRLYWYRQTLGQGPEFLTYFQNEAQLEKSRLLSDRFSAERPKGSFSTLEIQRTEQGDSAMYLCASSLGYSSDTQYFGPGTRLTVL.

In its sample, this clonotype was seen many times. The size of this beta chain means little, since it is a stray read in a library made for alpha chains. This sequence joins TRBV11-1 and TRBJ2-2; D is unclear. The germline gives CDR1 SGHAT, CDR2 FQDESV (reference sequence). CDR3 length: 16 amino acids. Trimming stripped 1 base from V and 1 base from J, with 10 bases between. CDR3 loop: CASSLGALQNTGELFF. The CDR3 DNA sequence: TGTGCCAGCAGCTTAGGAGCTCTCCAGAACACCGGGGAGCTGTTTTTT.

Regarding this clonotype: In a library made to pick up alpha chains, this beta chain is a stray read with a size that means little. The CDR3 protein is CASSRGLAGAGGETQYF. The CDR3 nucleotides read TGTGCCAGCAGCCGCGGACTAGCGGGGGCCGGGGGAGAGACCCAGTACTTC. The chain has TRBV5-6 and TRBJ2-5; the match to TRBD2 covers 13 bases. Germline CDR1 SGHDT, CDR2 YYEEEE. The CDR3 runs 17 residues. Trimming at V came to 4 bases and at J to 4 bases, leaving 10 bases not matched to a gene.

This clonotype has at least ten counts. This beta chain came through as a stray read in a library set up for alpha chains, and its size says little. This CDR3 reads CASSYSGLAVNEQFF. CDR3 nucleotides: TGTGCCAGCAGTTACTCGGGACTAGCGGTCAATGAGCAGTTCTTC. The chain joins TRBV6-5 to TRBJ2-1; TRBD2 agrees at 11 bases. The CDR3 runs to 15 residues. Germline CDR1 reads MNHEY; CDR2 reads SVGAGI. The V segment lost 0 bases and the J segment 6 bases; nucleotides outside the gene matches: 1.

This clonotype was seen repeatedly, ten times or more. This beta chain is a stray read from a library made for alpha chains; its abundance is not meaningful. The DNA of the CDR3 is TGTGCCAGCAGCCGGGGGGACTATGGCTACACCTTC. The encoded protein is CASSRGDYGYTF. The rearrangement uses TRBV3-1 and TRBJ1-2; weak D call: TRBD1 (5 bases). Trimming shortened V by 4 bases and J by 3 bases, and 6 bases separated the two germline ends. Germline-derived CDR1 and CDR2 are LGHDT and YNNKEL (reference sequence). This CDR3 spans 12 amino acids. Together with reference TRBV3-1 and TRBJ1-2, the CDR3 gives the full variable domain: DTAVSQTPKYLVTQMGNDKSIKCEQNLGHDTMYWYKQDSKKFLKIMFSYNNKELIINETVPNRFSPKSPDKAHLNLHINSLELGDSAVYFCASSRGDYGYTFGSGTRLTVV.

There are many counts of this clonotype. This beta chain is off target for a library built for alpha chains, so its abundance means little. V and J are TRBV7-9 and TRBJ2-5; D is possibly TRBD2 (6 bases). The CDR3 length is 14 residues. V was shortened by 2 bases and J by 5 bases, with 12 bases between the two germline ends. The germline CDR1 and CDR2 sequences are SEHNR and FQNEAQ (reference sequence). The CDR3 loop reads CASSLSAGRETQYF. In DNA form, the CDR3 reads TGTGCCAGCAGCTTATCTGCGGGACGCGAGACCCAGTACTTC.

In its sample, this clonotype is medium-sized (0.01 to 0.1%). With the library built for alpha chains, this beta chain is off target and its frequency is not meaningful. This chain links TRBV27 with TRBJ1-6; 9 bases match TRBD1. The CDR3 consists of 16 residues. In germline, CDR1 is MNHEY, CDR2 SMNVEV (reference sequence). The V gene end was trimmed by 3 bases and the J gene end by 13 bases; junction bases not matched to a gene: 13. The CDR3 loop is CASSFYPGQGLSPLHF. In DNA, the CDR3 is TGTGCCAGCAGTTTTTACCCGGGACAGGGCCTCTCTCCCCTCCACTTT.

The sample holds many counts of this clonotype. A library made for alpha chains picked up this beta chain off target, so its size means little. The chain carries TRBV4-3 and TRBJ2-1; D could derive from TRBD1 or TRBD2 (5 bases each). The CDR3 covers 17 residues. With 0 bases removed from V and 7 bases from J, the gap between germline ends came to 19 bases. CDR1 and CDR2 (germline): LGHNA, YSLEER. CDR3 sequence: CASSQDRGRRPANEQFF. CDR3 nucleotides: TGCGCCAGCAGCCAAGATAGGGGACGCCGGCCAGCAAATGAGCAGTTCTTC.

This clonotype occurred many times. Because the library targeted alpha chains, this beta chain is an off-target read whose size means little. CDR3: CSARATTGGAFF. The CDR3 DNA reads TGCAGTGCTAGAGCTACGACCGGCGGAGCTTTCTTT. This rearrangement joins TRBV20-1 to TRBJ1-1; D is unresolved. Germline CDR1 is DFQATT and CDR2 is SNEGSKA (reference sequence). The CDR3 is 12 residues long. Trimming removed 1 base from V and 10 bases from J, with 13 bases in between.

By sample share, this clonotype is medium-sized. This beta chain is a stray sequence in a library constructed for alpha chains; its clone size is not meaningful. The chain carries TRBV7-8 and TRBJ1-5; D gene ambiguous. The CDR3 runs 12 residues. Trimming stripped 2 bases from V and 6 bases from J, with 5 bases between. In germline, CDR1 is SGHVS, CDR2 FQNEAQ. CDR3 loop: CASSLPLQPQHF. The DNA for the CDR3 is TGTGCCAGCAGCTTACCTCTTCAGCCCCAGCATTTT.

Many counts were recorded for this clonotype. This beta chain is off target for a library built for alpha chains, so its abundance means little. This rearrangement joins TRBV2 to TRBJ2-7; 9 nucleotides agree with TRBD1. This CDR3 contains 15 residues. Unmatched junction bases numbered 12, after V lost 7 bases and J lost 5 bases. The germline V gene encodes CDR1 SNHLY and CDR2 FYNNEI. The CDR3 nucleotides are TGTGCCAGCACCGGCGCCGGGACAGGGTCCCACGAGCAGTACTTC. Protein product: CASTGAGTGSHEQYF. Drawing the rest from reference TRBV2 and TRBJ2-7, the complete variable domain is EPEVTQTPSHQVTQMGQEVILRCVPISNHLYFYWYRQILGQKVEFLVSFYNNEISEKSEIFDDQFSVERPDGSNFTLKIRSTKLEDSAMYFCASTGAGTGSHEQYFGPGTRLTVT.

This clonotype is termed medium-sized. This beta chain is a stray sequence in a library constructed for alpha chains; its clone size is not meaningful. The CDR3 here is CASKGMTGANYGYTF. The CDR3 DNA reads as TGCGCCAGCAAGGGAATGACAGGAGCTAACTATGGCTACACCTTC. The chain recombines TRBV10-2 with TRBJ1-2; tentatively, D is TRBD1 (6 bases). The germline V gene has CDR1 WSHSY and CDR2 SAAADI. The CDR3 loop spans 15 amino acids. Trimming cost V 7 bases and J 0 bases, with 15 bases left between them.

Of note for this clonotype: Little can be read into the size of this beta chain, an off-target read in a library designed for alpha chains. CDR3 DNA: TGTGCCAGCAGCTTAACTAGCGGGAGCGGCGCGGAGACCCAGTACTTC. Protein: CASSLTSGSGAETQYF. The V call is TRBV5-4, the J call TRBJ2-5, with TRBD2 identical over 11 bases. With V trimmed by 2 bases and J by 5 bases, 8 bases remained unmatched. Per germline, CDR1 SGHNT and CDR2 YYREEE (reference sequence). The CDR3 is 16 amino acids.

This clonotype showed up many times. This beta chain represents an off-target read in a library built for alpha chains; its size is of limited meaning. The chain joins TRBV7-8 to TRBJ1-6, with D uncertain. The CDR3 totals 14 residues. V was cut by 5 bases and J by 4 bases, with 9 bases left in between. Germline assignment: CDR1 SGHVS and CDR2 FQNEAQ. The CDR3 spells CASSINQYNSPLHF. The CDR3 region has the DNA TGTGCCAGCAGCATAAATCAGTATAATTCACCCCTCCACTTT.

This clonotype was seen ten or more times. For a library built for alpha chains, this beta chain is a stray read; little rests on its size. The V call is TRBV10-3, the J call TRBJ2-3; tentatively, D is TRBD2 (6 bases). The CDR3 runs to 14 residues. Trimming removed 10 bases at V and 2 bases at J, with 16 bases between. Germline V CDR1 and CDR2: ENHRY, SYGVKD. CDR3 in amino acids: CATNSGVTTDTQYF. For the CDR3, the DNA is TGTGCCACTAACTCGGGGGTTACCACAGATACGCAGTATTTT.

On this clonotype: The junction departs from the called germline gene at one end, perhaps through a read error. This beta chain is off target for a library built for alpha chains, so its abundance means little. CDR3 in amino acids: CASSGGQYKESQYF. CDR3 sequence (DNA): TGTGCCAGCAGCGGAGGACAGTACAAAGAGTCCCAGTACTTC. The chain recombines TRBV4-2 with TRBJ2-5; tentative D call: TRBD1 (6 bases). The CDR3 has 14 residues. CDR1 and CDR2 from the germline V gene are LGHNA and YNFKEQ.

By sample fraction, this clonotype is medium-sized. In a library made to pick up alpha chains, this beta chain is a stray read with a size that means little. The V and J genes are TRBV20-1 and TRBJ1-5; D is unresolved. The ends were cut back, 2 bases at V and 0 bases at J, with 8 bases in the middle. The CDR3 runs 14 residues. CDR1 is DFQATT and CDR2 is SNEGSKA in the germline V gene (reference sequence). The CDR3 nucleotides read TGCAGTGCTAGAAGGGCAGATAGCAATCAGCCCCAGCATTTT. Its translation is CSARRADSNQPQHF.

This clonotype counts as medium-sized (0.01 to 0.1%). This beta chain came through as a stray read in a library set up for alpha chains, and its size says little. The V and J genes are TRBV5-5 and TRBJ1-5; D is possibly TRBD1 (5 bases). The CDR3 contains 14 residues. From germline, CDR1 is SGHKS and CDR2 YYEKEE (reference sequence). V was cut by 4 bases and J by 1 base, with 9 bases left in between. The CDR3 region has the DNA TGTGCCAGCAGCCCGCCAGGGAGCAATCAGCCCCAGCATTTT. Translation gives CASSPPGSNQPQHF.

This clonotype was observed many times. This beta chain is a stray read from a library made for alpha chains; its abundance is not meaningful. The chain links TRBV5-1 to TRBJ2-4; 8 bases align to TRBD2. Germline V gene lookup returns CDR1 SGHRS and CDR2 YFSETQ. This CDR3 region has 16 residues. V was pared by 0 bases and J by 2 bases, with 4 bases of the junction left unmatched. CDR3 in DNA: TGCGCCAGCAGCTTGGAGGCGGGGGGACCCAAAAACATTCAGTACTTC. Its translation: CASSLEAGGPKNIQYF.

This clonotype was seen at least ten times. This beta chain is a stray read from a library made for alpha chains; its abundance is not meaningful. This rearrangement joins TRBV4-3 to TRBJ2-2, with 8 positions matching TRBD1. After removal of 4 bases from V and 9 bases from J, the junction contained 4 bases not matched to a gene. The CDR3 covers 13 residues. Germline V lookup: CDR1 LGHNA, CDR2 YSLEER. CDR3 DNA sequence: TGCGCCAGCAGCCCGCGACAGGGGTGGGAGCTGTTTTTT. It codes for CASSPRQGWELFF.

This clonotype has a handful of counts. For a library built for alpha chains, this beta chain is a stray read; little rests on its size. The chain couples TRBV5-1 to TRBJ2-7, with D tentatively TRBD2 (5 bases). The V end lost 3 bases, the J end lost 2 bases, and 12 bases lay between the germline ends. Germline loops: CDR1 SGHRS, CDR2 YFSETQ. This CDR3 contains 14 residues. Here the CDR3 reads CASSSGLTTYEQYF. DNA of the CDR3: TGCGCCAGCAGCTCCGGACTGACGACCTACGAGCAGTACTTC.

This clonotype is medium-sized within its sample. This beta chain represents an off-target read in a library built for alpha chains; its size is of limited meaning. DNA of the CDR3: TGTGCCAGCAGTTTTGGAGGAAGAGAAAAAAACACCATATATTTT. Amino acid sequence: CASSFGGREKNTIYF. This chain uses TRBV12-3 or TRBV12-4 with TRBJ1-3; D is undetermined. The CDR3 runs to 15 residues. V lost 3 bases to trimming and J lost 6 bases, with 15 bases between them.

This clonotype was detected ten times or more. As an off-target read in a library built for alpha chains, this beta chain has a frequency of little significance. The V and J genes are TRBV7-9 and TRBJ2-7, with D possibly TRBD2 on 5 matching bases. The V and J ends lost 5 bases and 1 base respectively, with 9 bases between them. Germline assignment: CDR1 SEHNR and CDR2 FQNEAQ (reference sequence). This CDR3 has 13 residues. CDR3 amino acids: CASSAPGSYEQYF. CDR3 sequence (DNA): TGTGCCAGCAGCGCCCCGGGGTCCTACGAGCAGTACTTC. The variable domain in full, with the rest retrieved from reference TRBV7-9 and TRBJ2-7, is DTGVSQNPRHKITKRGQNVTFRCDPISEHNRLYWYRQTLGQGPEFLTYFQNEAQLEKSRLLSDRFSAERPKGSFSTLEIQRTEQGDSAMYLCASSAPGSYEQYFGPGTRLTVT.

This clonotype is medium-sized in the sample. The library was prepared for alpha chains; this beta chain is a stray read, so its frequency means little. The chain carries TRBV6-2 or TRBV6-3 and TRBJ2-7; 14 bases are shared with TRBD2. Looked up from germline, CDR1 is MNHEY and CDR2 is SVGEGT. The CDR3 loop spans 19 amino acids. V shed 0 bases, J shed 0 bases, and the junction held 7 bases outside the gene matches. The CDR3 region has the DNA TGTGCCAGCAGTTACTCCCGAGGACTAGCGGGGGGACACTCCTACGAGCAGTACTTC. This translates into CASSYSRGLAGGHSYEQYF.

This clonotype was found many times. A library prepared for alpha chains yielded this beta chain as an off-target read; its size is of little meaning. The CDR3 DNA follows: TGTGCCAGCAGCTTAGAGTTCGGGGCCTCCTACAATGAGCAGTTCTTC. Translated: CASSLEFGASYNEQFF. The rearrangement links TRBV7-7 to TRBJ2-1; D may be TRBD1 or TRBD2 (5 bases each). The V gene lost 1 base and the J gene lost 0 bases, with 10 bases spanning the gap. The CDR3 sequence is 16 residues long. Germline lookup yields CDR1 SSHAT and CDR2 FNYEAQ (reference sequence).